These 9 T cell receptor beta chains share one sample of origin, sequenced in a study of neurological immune-mediated disorders. TCRdb used MiXCR to reprocess the 5' RACE reads, holding one entry per CDR3 protein. Counted here are tens of thousands of distinct CDR3 sequences, 5% to 7% occurring once; the ten biggest clones make up approximately 4.8%. Specimen: PBMCs. Every receptor here comes from a woman aged 40 to 50 in good health.

This clonotype was detected many times. The chain is built from TRBV7-2 and TRBJ2-1, with D unresolved. Per the germline V gene, CDR1 is SGHTA and CDR2 is FQGNSA. Trimming took off 5 bases at V and 1 base at J, with 12 bases between the two ends. The length of the CDR3 is 15 residues. CDR3 sequence: CASSRLARSYNEQFF. In DNA, the CDR3 is TGTGCCAGCAGCCGCCTGGCCAGATCCTACAATGAGCAGTTCTTC.

This clonotype was seen many times. The chain joins TRBV27 to TRBJ2-5; D gene ambiguous. The CDR3 spans 14 residues. The V gene lost 0 bases and the J gene lost 9 bases, with 14 bases spanning the gap. CDR1 is MNHEY, CDR2 SMNVEV, per germline (reference sequence). This CDR3 reads CASSLSKDSSAQYF. CDR3 coding DNA: TGTGCCAGCAGTTTATCGAAAGATTCGAGCGCCCAGTACTTC.

The table lists this clonotype with many counts. The genes are TRBV7-9 and TRBJ1-2, with unresolved D. This CDR3 spans 16 amino acids. Per the germline V gene, CDR1 is SEHNR and CDR2 is FQNEAQ (reference sequence). V lost 5 bases and J lost 3, with 19 bases in between. The CDR3 is CASSHPAARAHYGYTF. As DNA, the CDR3 is TGTGCCAGCAGCCACCCCGCGGCACGCGCCCACTATGGCTACACCTTC.

This clonotype came up many times. This chain connects TRBV18 to TRBJ1-3; the D gene is possibly TRBD1 (5 bases). Germline values: CDR1 KGHSH, CDR2 LQKENI. The CDR3 consists of 15 residues. V lost 3 bases and J 2 bases, leaving 11 bases between the germline ends. CDR3 sequence: CASSPAGRTGNTIYF. As DNA, the CDR3 is TGTGCCAGCTCACCTGCAGGGAGGACTGGAAACACCATATATTTT. The variable domain in full, with the rest retrieved from reference TRBV18 and TRBJ1-3, is NAGVMQNPRHLVRRRGQEARLRCSPMKGHSHVYWYRQLPEEGLKFMVYLQKENIIDESGMPKERFSAEFPKEGPSILRIQQVVRGDSAAYFCASSPAGRTGNTIYFGEGSWLTVV.

By share of the sample, this clonotype is medium-sized. This chain joins TRBV4-1 and TRBJ2-7; a weak D match, TRBD1 (6 bases). The V end lost 5 bases, the J end lost 5 bases, and 13 bases lay between the germline ends. The CDR3 is 13 residues long. Germline V gives CDR1 MGHRA, CDR2 YSYEKL. CDR3 region: CASSFRGRDEQYF. The DNA of the CDR3 is TGCGCCAGCAGCTTCAGGGGTCGGGACGAGCAGTACTTC.

This clonotype was seen at least ten times. The chain has TRBV25-1 and TRBJ2-1; 14 bases fit TRBD2. The V and J ends lost 1 base and 9 bases, in that order; junction bases with no gene match: 11. The V gene's germline CDR1 is MGHDK and CDR2 SYGVNS. This CDR3 is 18 amino acids long. The CDR3 loop reads CASSELEEGTSGSGEQFF. The CDR3 bases are TGTGCCAGCAGTGAATTAGAAGAAGGGACTAGCGGGAGCGGTGAGCAGTTCTTC.

This clonotype was recorded many times. V usage is TRBV10-3 and J usage is TRBJ2-1, with D perhaps given as TRBD1 or TRBD2 (5 bases each). The CDR3 consists of 14 residues. Trimming took off 11 bases at V and 6 bases at J, with 20 bases between the two ends. CDR1 ENHRY and CDR2 SYGVKD come from the germline V gene. The DNA for the CDR3 is TGTGCCGCCTTACCGTGGTGGGGGAGCAATGAGCAGTTCTTC. Translated: CAALPWWGSNEQFF.

Details on this clonotype: Compared with germline, one end of the junction differs, possibly owing to a read error. The chain combines TRBV2 with TRBJ2-1, with 10 bases aligning to TRBD2. The CDR3 is made up of 13 amino acids. CDR1 and CDR2 from the germline V gene are SNHLY and FYNNEI. CDR3: CVSRGGLASEQFF. The CDR3 DNA is TGTGTCAGCAGGGGGGGACTAGCGTCTGAGCAGTTCTTT.

The sample holds many counts of this clonotype. This sequence joins TRBV28 and TRBJ1-5, with D possibly TRBD1 on 6 matching bases. Per the germline V gene, CDR1 is MDHEN and CDR2 is SYDVKM. This CDR3 comprises 16 residues. Deletions cut 4 bases from V and 5 bases from J, with 18 bases between. CDR3 DNA: TGTGCCAGCAGTTCGACGGACAGCGGGTTCTATCAGCCCCAGCATTTT. Protein: CASSSTDSGFYQPQHF.